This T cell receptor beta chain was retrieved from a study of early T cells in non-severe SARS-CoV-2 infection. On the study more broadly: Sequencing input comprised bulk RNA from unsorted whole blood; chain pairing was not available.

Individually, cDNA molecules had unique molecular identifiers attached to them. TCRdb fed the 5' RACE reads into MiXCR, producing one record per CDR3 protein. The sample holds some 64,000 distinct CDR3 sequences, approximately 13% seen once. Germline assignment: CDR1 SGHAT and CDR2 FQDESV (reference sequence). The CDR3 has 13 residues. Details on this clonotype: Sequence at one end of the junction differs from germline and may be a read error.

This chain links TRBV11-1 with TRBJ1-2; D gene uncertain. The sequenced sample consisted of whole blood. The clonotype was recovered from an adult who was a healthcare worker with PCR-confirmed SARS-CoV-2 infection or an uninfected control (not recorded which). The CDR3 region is CASSSSRHYGYTF. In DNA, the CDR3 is TGTGCCAGCAGCTCCAGTAGGCACTACGGCTACACCTTC.